The rows below give T cell receptor beta chains drawn from one sample of a study of shared clonotypes between healthy human individuals. Some clones are missing from TCRdb's copy, which holds only in-frame ones; the method was immunoSEQ multiplex PCR. The data show under 1,900,000 clones, approximately 98.5% seen once. The specimen sequenced was naive CD4+ T cells sorted from blood. These receptors were obtained from a man aged 30 to 39 in good health. The CDR3 runs from the conserved cysteine through the conserved F or W. The D gene is left open where the match is weak. The listing skips clone size in some rows; elsewhere it reads once, few, many or a size class.

D gene | J gene | clone size | CDR3 length | V gene | CDR3 protein | CDR3 DNA
. | TRBJ2-6 | once | 14 | TRBV29-1 | CSVGPSSGANVLTF | TGCAGCGTTGGACCCAGCTCTGGGGCCAACGTCCTGACTTTC
TRBD1 | TRBJ1-1 | . | 15 | TRBV5-4 | CASSSRQGVDTEAFF | TGTGCCAGCAGCTCAAGACAGGGGGTAGACACTGAAGCTTTCTTT
. | TRBJ2-2 | . | 17 | TRBV11-3 | CASSSDEGRGSTGELFF | TGTGCCAGCAGCTCCGATGAGGGGCGGGGTAGCACCGGGGAGCTGTTTTTT
TRBD2 | TRBJ2-1 | . | 21 | TRBV4-3 | CASSQRNPGLPRGYTYNEQFF | TGCGCCAGCAGCCAACGGAACCCGGGACTACCAAGGGGATATACCTACAATGAGCAGTTCTTC
. | TRBJ2-2 | . | 14 | TRBV9 | CASSATLTTGELFF | TGTGCCAGCAGCGCGACCCTAACCACCGGGGAGCTGTTTTTT
. | TRBJ1-3 | . | 14 | TRBV27 | CASKNDAAGNTIYF | TGTGCCAGCAAGAACGACGCGGCTGGAAACACCATATATTTT
TRBD2 | TRBJ2-3 | . | 19 | TRBV14 | CASSQVRPGLAGWADTQYF | TGTGCCAGCAGCCAAGTGCGACCGGGACTAGCGGGATGGGCAGATACGCAGTATTTT
. | TRBJ2-1 | . | 16 | TRBV10-3 | CAISESSPMSDNEQFF | TGTGCCATCAGTGAGTCTTCTCCAATGTCGGACAATGAGCAGTTCTTC
TRBD1 | TRBJ1-2 | . | 12 | TRBV29-1 | CSVDAGGLGYTF | TGCAGCGTTGACGCAGGGGGCCTTGGCTACACCTTC
. | TRBJ2-7 | . | 12 | TRBV28 | CASSLNSYEQYF | TGTGCCAGCAGTTTAAACAGCTACGAGCAGTACTTC
. | TRBJ2-2 | . | 14 | TRBV19 | CASRTTGPAGELFF | TGTGCCTCTAGGACTACTGGCCCGGCCGGGGAGCTGTTTTTT
TRBD2 | TRBJ2-7 | . | 13 | TRBV10-3 | CAVTQRGPYEQYF | TGTGCAGTGACACAGCGGGGGCCCTACGAGCAGTACTTC
TRBD1 | TRBJ2-5 | . | 15 | TRBV19 | CASSFRDRAQETQYF | TGTGCCAGTAGTTTCCGGGACAGGGCGCAAGAGACCCAGTACTTC
. | TRBJ2-5 | . | 13 | TRBV18 | CASSPTGEETQYF | TGTGCCAGCTCACCGACAGGAGAAGAGACCCAGTACTTC
. | TRBJ1-4 | once | 15 | TRBV30 | CAWSTPAPTDGKLFF | TGTGCCTGGAGTACGCCGGCACCGACTGACGGAAAACTGTTTTTT
. | TRBJ2-1 | . | 18 | TRBV5-1 | CASSFGLGPSSSYNEQFF | TGCGCCAGCAGCTTCGGATTAGGACCCTCGAGCTCCTACAATGAGCAGTTCTTC
TRBD2 | TRBJ2-7 | . | 15 | TRBV7-2 | CASSKGLDLAYEQYF | TGTGCCAGCAGCAAGGGACTAGACCTCGCCTACGAGCAGTACTTC
. | TRBJ2-1 | . | 15 | TRBV10-1 | CASRESGSSYNEQFF | TGCGCCAGCAGGGAAAGTGGTAGCTCCTACAATGAGCAGTTCTTC
TRBD1 | TRBJ2-3 | . | 15 | TRBV4-3 | CASSQSSDRTDTQYF | TGCGCCAGCAGCCAATCCTCGGACAGGACAGATACGCAGTATTTT